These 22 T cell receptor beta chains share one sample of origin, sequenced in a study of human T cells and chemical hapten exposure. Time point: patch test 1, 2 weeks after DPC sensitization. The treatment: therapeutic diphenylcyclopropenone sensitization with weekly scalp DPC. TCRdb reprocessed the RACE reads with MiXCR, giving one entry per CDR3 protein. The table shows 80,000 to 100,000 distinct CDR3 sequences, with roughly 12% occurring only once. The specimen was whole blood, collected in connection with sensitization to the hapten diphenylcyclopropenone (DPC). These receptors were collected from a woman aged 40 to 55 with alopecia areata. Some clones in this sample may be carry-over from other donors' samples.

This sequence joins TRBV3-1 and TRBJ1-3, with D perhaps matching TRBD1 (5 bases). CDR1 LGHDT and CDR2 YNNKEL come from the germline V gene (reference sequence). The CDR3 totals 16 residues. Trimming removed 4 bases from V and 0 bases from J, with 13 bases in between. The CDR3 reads CASSLGTFVSGNTIYF. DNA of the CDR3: TGTGCCAGCAGCCTTGGGACTTTCGTCTCTGGAAACACCATATATTTT.

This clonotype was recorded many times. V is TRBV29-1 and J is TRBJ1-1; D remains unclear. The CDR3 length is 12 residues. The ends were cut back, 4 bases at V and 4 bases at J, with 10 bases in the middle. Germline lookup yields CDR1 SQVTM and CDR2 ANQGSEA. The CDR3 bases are TGCAGCGTTGGCCTCGGAAGCACTGAAGCTTTCTTT. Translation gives CSVGLGSTEAFF.

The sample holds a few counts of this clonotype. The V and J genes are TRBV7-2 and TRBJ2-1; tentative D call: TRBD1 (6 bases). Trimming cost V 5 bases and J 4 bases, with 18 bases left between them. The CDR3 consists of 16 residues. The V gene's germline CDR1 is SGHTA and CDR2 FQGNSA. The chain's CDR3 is CASSPRGPGGYNEQFF. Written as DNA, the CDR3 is TGTGCCAGCAGCCCCAGGGGCCCCGGCGGATACAATGAGCAGTTCTTC.

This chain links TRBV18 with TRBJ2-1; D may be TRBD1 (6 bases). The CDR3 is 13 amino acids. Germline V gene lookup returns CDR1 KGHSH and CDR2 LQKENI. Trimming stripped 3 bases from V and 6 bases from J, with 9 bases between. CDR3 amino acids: CASSPDSLNEQFF. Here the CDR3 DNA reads TGTGCCAGCTCACCGGACAGCCTCAATGAGCAGTTCTTC. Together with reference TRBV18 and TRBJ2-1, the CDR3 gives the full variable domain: NAGVMQNPRHLVRRRGQEARLRCSPMKGHSHVYWYRQLPEEGLKFMVYLQKENIIDESGMPKERFSAEFPKEGPSILRIQQVVRGDSAAYFCASSPDSLNEQFFGPGTRLTVL.

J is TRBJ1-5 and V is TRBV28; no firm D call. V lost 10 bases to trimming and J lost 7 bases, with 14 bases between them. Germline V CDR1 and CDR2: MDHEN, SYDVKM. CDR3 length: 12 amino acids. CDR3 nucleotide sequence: TGTGCCACCGTGACGGCCGGCCAGCCCCAGCATTTT. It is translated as CATVTAGQPQHF. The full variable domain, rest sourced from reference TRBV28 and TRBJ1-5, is DVKVTQSSRYLVKRTGEKVFLECVQDMDHENMFWYRQDPGLGLRLIYFSYDVKMKEKGDIPEGYSVSREKKERFSLILESASTNQTSMYLCATVTAGQPQHFGDGTRLSIL.

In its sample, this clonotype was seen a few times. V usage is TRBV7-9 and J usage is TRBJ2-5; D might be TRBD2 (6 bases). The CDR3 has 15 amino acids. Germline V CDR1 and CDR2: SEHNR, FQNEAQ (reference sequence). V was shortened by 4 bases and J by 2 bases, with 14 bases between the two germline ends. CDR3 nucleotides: TGTGCCAGCAGCTGGCAGGGAAGCGGGCAAGAGACCCAGTACTTC. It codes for CASSWQGSGQETQYF.

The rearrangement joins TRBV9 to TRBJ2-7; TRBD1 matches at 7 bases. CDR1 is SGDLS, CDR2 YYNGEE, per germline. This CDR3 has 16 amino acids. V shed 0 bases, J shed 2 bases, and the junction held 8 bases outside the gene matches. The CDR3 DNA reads TGTGCCAGCAGCGTAGGATGGGGGACAGTGACCTACGAGCAGTACTTC. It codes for CASSVGWGTVTYEQYF.

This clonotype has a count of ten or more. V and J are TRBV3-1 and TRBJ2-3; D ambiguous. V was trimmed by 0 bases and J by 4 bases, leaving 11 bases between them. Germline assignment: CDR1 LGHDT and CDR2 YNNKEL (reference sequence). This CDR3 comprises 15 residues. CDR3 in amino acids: CASSQDGRRADTQYF. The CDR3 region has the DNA TGTGCCAGCAGCCAAGACGGAAGACGGGCAGATACGCAGTATTTT.

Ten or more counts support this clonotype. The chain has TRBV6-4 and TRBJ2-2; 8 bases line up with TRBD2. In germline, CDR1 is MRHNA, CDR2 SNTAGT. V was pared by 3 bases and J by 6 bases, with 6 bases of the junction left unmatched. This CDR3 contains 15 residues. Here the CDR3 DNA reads TGTGCCAGCAGTGAAACCAGCGGGAGACCCGGGGAGCTGTTTTTT. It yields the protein CASSETSGRPGELFF.

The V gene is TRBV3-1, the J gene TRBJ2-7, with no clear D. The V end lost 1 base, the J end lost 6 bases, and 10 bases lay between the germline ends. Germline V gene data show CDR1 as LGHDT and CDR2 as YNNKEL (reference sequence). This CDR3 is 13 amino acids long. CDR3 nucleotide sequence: TGTGCCAGCAGCCAAGCCCCCCCCCGCGAGCAGTACTTC. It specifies CASSQAPPREQYF.

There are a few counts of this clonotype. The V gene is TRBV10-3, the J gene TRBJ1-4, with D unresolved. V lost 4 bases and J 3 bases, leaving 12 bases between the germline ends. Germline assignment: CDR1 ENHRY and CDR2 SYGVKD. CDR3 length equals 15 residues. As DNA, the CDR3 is TGTGCCATCAGTGTCGGGCGGGAGTCTAATGAAAAACTGTTTTTT. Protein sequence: CAISVGRESNEKLFF.

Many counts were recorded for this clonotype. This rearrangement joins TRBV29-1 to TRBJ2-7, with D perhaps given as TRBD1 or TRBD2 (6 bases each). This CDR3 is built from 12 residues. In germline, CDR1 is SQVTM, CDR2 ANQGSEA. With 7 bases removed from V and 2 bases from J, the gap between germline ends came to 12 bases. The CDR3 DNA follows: TGCAGCGCTGCGGGACACCCCTACGAGCAGTACTTC. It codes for CSAAGHPYEQYF.

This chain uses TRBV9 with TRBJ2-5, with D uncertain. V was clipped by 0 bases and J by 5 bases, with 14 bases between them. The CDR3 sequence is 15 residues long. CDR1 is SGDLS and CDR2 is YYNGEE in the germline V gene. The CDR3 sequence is CASSVGTTAFETQYF. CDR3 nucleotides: TGTGCCAGCAGCGTAGGGACGACCGCGTTCGAGACCCAGTACTTC. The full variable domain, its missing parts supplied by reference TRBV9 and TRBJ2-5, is DSGVTQTPKHLITATGQRVTLRCSPRSGDLSVYWYQQSLDQGLQFLIQYYNGEERAKGNILERFSAQQFPDLHSELNLSSLELGDSALYFCASSVGTTAFETQYFGPGTRLLVL.

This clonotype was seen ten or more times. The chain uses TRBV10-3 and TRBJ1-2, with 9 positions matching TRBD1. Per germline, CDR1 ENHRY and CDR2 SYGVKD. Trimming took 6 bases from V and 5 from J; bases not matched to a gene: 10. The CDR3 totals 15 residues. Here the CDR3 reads CAISFTRGQGYGYTF. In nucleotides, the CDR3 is TGTGCCATCAGCTTCACCAGGGGACAGGGATATGGCTACACCTTC.

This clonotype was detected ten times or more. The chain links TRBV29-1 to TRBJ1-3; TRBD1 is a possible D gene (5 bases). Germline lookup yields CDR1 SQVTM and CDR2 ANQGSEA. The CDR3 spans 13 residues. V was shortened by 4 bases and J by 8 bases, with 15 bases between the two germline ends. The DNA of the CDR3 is TGCAGCGTTGTAGATCCGGACACCGACACCATATATTTT. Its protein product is CSVVDPDTDTIYF. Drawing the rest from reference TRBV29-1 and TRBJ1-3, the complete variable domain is SAVISQKPSRDICQRGTSLTIQCQVDSQVTMMFWYRQQPGQSLTLIATANQGSEATYESGFVIDKFPISRPNLTFSTLTVSNMSPEDSSIYLCSVVDPDTDTIYFGEGSWLTVV.

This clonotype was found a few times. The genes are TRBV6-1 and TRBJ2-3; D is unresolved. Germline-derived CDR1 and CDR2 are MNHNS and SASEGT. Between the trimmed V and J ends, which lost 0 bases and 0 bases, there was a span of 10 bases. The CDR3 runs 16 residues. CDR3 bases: TGTGCCAGCAGTGAAGCGCTAGGTTCTAGCACAGATACGCAGTATTTT. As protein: CASSEALGSSTDTQYF.

DNA for the CDR3: TGCAGCGTGGACAGGGGTGGGGCCAACGTCCTGACTTTC. Translated, it gives CSVDRGGANVLTF. V and J are TRBV29-1 and TRBJ2-6; 9 bases align to TRBD1. Germline V CDR1 and CDR2: SQVTM, ANQGSEA. The CDR3 sequence is 13 residues long. V gave up 6 bases and J gave up 3 bases; unmatched junction bases: 0.

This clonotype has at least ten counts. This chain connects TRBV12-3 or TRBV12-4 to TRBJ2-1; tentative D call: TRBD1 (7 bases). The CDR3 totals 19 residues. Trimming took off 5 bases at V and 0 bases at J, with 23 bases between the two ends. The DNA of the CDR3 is TGTGCCAGCAGTGGGCGGGGACAGCGCTCCTCGCTCTCCTACAATGAGCAGTTCTTC. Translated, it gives CASSGRGQRSSLSYNEQFF.

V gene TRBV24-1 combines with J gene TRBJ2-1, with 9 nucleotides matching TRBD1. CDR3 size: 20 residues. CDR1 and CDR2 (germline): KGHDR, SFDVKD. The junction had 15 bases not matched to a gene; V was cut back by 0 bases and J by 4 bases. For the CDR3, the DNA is TGTGCCACCAGTGATTTGCCCCAGATGGTACAGGGGGCGAGATACAATGAGCAGTTCTTC. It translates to CATSDLPQMVQGARYNEQFF.

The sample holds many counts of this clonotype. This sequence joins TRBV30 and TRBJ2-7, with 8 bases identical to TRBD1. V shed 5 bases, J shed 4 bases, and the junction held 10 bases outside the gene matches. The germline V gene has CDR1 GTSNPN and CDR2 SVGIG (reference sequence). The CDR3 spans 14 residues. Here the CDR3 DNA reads TGTGCCTGGGAGCCAACGGACAGGGCATACGAGCAGTACTTC. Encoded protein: CAWEPTDRAYEQYF.

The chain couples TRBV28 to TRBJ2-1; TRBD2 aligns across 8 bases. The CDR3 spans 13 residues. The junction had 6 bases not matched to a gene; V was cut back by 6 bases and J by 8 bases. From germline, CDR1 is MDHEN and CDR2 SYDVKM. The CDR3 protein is CASSLSGSDEQFF. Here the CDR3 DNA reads TGTGCCAGCAGCTTAAGCGGGAGCGATGAGCAGTTCTTC.

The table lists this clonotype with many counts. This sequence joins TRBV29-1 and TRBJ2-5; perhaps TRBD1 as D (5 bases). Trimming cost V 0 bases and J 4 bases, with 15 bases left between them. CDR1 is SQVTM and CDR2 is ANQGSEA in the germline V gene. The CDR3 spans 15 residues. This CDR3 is CSVEDQGTISETQYF. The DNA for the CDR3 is TGCAGCGTTGAAGATCAGGGTACAATTTCAGAGACCCAGTACTTC.